Listed below are T cell receptor beta chains from one sample, sequenced in a study of OX40 agonist ivuxolimab in advanced cancers. The data were produced by immunoSEQ multiplex PCR, yet TCRdb's version contains in-frame clones alone and is incomplete. Of tens of thousands of clones listed, 75% to 90% are singletons. The source material was CD4+ or CD8+ T cells sorted from blood, sampled in a trial of the OX40 agonist ivuxolimab. These receptors were taken from an adult with an advanced solid tumor such as melanoma, head and neck, liver or kidney cancer. Each CDR3 is given with its conserved first and last residue. Each record gives: V gene, CDR3 protein.

>TRBV5-6
CASSLEGRRGYEQYF
>TRBV13
CASSEGLALNTDTQYF
>TRBV19
CASSIPSRGSALDTQYF
>TRBV25-1
CASSDRRTEAFF
>TRBV11-3
CASSQGTGSNQPQHF
>TRBV2
CASSPLGNEQFF
>TRBV15
CATSPGVIQPQHF
>TRBV11-2
CASSFAASGGAVDTQYF
>TRBV18
CASSPRGIGVGYEQYF
>TRBV30
CAWSSPGSGALATEGNTIYF
>TRBV9
CASSPYTGELFF
>TRBV7-9
CASSPRLAPSSYNEQFF
>TRBV18
CASSPELAVQETQYF
>TRBV30
CAWSVGTAYGNQPQHF
>TRBV9
CASSAFRTGDPVSSYNEQFF
>TRBV27
CASRKTGGDYGYTF
>TRBV2
CASRGGLSTDTQYF
>TRBV30
CAWCPLPGGIAEQFF
>TRBV7-6
CASSLTRDTGELFF
>TRBV27
CASSLPGTATYEQYF
>TRBV27
CASSWGTDSNQPQHF
>TRBV7-2
CASSSQAGGSYEQYF
>TRBV6-5
CASSSSGRSYNEQFF
>TRBV28
CATRDRGGTDTQYF
>TRBV5-5
CASSLEKGSGNTIYF
>TRBV20-1
CSARLAYGYTF
>TRBV6-4
CASSRTGNTEAFF
>TRBV11-2
CASSLGTIFGEFF
>TRBV6-6
CASSTSGFHHF
>TRBV12-5
CASGSFRQPNQETQYF
>TRBV9
CASSPCPGRGISSYEQYF
>TRBV11-2
CASSLFLTDTQYF
>TRBV7-9
CASSLGALDRGDTDTQYF
>TRBV7-2
CASSSGTGYYEQYF
>TRBV4-2
CASSQEGGTYNEQFF
>TRBV7-3
CASSSGANQPQHF
>TRBV14
CASSQEWGVSTDTQYF
>TRBV5-1
CASSFSGSIDEQFF
>TRBV19
CASSTWARGNTEAFF
>TRBV7-3
CASSLTGGEETQYF
>TRBV7-9
CASSLVAGQNEQYF